A selection of T cell receptor beta chains follows, all from one sample in a study of beta chain features in type 1 diabetes. Libraries were prepared by immunoSEQ multiplex PCR; TCRdb keeps only in-frame clonotypes and omits some of them. The profile shows around 710,000 clones, about an eighth of them singletons. Sequencing was performed on naive CD4+ T cells from blood. These receptors all come from a man under 40 with type 1 diabetes. CDR3s leave out the opening cysteine and the closing phenylalanine or tryptophan.

v_call	j_call	cdr3_aa
TRBV28	TRBJ2-7	ASSLDRGRDPYEQY
TRBV9	TRBJ2-1	ASSTGIAGGHYNEQF
TRBV7-2	TRBJ2-7	ASSLGAGFSYEQY
TRBV10-3	TRBJ2-1	AIREQSNEQF
TRBV7-2	TRBJ2-1	ASSLGLYNEQF
TRBV9	TRBJ1-5	ASSVGQANQPQH
TRBV29-1	TRBJ2-7	SVEAPGDEQY
TRBV2	TRBJ1-2	ASSDTGKVGYGYT
TRBV7-2	TRBJ1-5	ASSQGASNQPQH
TRBV18	TRBJ1-5	ASSPSAGANQPQH
TRBV6-1	TRBJ1-6	ASSGGWGQENSPLH
TRBV7-3	TRBJ2-5	ASSARVLETQY
TRBV7-3	TRBJ1-3	ASSPRGQDGNTIY
TRBV29-1	TRBJ1-1	SVGRQLTNTEAF
TRBV2	TRBJ2-2	ASSAWRGATGELF
TRBV7-2	TRBJ1-6	ASSRGAGNSPLH
TRBV30	TRBJ2-2	AWSVTPGELF
TRBV4-2	TRBJ2-3	ASSQDRGRADTQY
TRBV29-1	TRBJ2-5	SVDWGPQETQY
TRBV5-5	TRBJ2-7	ASSQDGPGLAREQY
TRBV7-9	TRBJ2-6	ASSLDRGSSGANVLT
TRBV18	TRBJ1-2	ASSPPSTDYGYT
TRBV6-5	TRBJ2-2	ASRPPGRGGELF
TRBV4-3	TRBJ2-3	ASSQDRTGQLVSSTDTQY
TRBV10-3	TRBJ1-3	AISAGERNTIY
TRBV20-1	TRBJ2-1	SAVPHNEQF
TRBV28	TRBJ2-7	ASSLGGRNAYEQY
TRBV19	TRBJ2-1	ASVPTGTPKGNEQF
TRBV2	TRBJ1-6	ASIRTLDSPLH
TRBV7-2	TRBJ1-1	ASSSSSGNKAF
TRBV7-2	TRBJ1-2	ASSVRQQANYGYT
TRBV9	TRBJ1-3	ASSQAPRGPGNTIY
TRBV2	TRBJ2-1	ASKSIGQGHEQF
TRBV4-2	TRBJ1-4	ASSPYWSEKLF
TRBV7-2	TRBJ2-5	ASSPIFGETQY
TRBV5-1	TRBJ2-5	ASSLTGLAGQETQY
TRBV9	TRBJ1-2	ASSVSRGLEGYT
TRBV7-2	TRBJ2-2	ASSFSSGVAGELF
TRBV9	TRBJ1-4	ASSVVGGQNEKLF
TRBV7-9	TRBJ2-6	ASSFISGANVLT
TRBV5-1	TRBJ2-3	ASSLRAGSTDTQY
TRBV4-1	TRBJ1-2	ASSQEGQGIGYT
TRBV30	TRBJ2-5	AWRESGSPQTQY
TRBV6-1	TRBJ1-2	ASSPAAGDGYT
TRBV15	TRBJ2-1	ATSSQDNEQF
TRBV18	TRBJ1-2	ASSPRSRQTENYGYT
TRBV4-3	TRBJ2-3	ASSQDSRIAQY
TRBV7-2	TRBJ1-4	ASSRATNEKLF
TRBV7-8	TRBJ2-7	ASSPIQGGTYEQY
TRBV9	TRBJ1-6	ASSAGTGGGQSPLH
TRBV13	TRBJ2-1	ASLEGQFSTIRNEQF
TRBV19	TRBJ1-1	ASSIDTEAF
TRBV5-4	TRBJ2-6	ASSSNGRSGANVLT
TRBV12-5	TRBJ2-1	ASGLPGSDNEQF